This passage covers 12 T cell receptor beta chains from one sample sequenced in a study of regulatory dendritic cells for organ transplantation (dated by TCRdb to 2017 to 2019). Their specific antigens are unknown. Library creation used the immunoSEQ multiplex PCR assay. The table comes from immuneACCESS by way of TCRdb, which keeps in-frame sequences with V and J called. Part of the clones is missing from these tables; in studies checked, under half for an unresolved V gene and the rest for unknown reasons. For this sample there are 12,000 or so clones; 85% to 90% appear just once. The top ten constitute roughly 0.47% of the sample. Sorted T cell subsets were CFSE-labeled and co-cultured for 4 to 5 days with allogeneic regulatory or mature dendritic cells at a 1:10 DC:T ratio. The sequencing sample was made of naive CD8+ T cells from blood cultured with dendritic cells. Taken with the paper, the label for cell subset or site translates to: CD45RA+ naive T cells. The receptor source for this set is a human donor in good health.

The chain's CDR3 is CASSLISTAPLGYTF. CDR3 DNA: TGTGCCAGCAGCTTAATTAGTACGGCCCCTCTCGGCTACACCTTC. This chain connects TRBV7-9 to TRBJ1-2; D is uncertain. Germline values: CDR1 SEHNR, CDR2 FQNEAQ (reference sequence). V dropped 2 bases and J dropped 8 bases, with 18 bases sitting between them. The CDR3 runs to 15 residues.

This chain joins TRBV6-1 and TRBJ2-2, with TRBD1 identical over 7 bases. This CDR3 is built from 14 residues. The V and J ends lost 7 bases and 4 bases, in that order; junction bases with no gene match: 6. Germline-derived CDR1 and CDR2 are MNHNS and SASEGT. The CDR3 DNA follows: TGTGCCAGCATCGTGGACAGGAGCACCGGGGAGCTGTTTTTT. Translating it yields CASIVDRSTGELFF.

The chain joins TRBV25-1 to TRBJ1-5; D remains unclear. This CDR3 has 12 residues. Germline CDR1 reads MGHDK; CDR2 reads SYGVNS. Trimming removed 1 base from V and 5 bases from J, with 3 bases in between. This chain's CDR3 is CASSEWDQPQHF. Written as DNA, the CDR3 is TGTGCCAGCAGTGAATGGGATCAGCCCCAGCATTTT.

The gene calls are TRBV9 and TRBJ1-1, with 8 bases lining up with TRBD1. From germline, CDR1 is SGDLS and CDR2 YYNGEE. J gave up 3 bases and V 5 bases, and 6 bases lay outside the gene matches. The CDR3 length is 14 residues. The CDR3 region is CASSSMTGDTEAFF. In DNA, the CDR3 is TGTGCCAGCAGTAGTATGACAGGGGACACTGAAGCTTTCTTT.

The rearrangement links TRBV27 to TRBJ2-1; 7 nucleotides agree with TRBD2. The CDR3 has 12 residues. V shed 7 bases, J shed 12 bases, and the junction held 9 bases outside the gene matches. Germline V lookup: CDR1 MNHEY, CDR2 SMNVEV (reference sequence). The CDR3 DNA reads as TGTGCCAGCACCGGACTAGGTGGGTGGCAGTTCTTC. Translating it yields CASTGLGGWQFF.

V is TRBV4-1 and J is TRBJ2-3; 11 nucleotides align to TRBD2. V lost 1 base to trimming and J lost 4 bases; unmatched junction nucleotides: 10. CDR1 and CDR2 (germline): MGHRA, YSYEKL. The CDR3 loop spans 18 amino acids. The CDR3 loop is CASSQGVVPSGRSDTQYF. As DNA, the CDR3 is TGCGCCAGCAGCCAAGGTGTTGTGCCTAGCGGGAGGTCAGATACGCAGTATTTT.

The gene calls are TRBV28 and TRBJ2-7; the D call may be TRBD1 or TRBD2 (5 bases each). V was cut by 6 bases and J by 5 bases, with 20 bases left in between. Germline CDR1 and CDR2: MDHEN and SYDVKM. This CDR3 has 15 residues. This chain's CDR3 is CASRLGSGAAHEQYF. The CDR3 DNA sequence: TGTGCCAGCAGGTTGGGGAGTGGGGCGGCACACGAGCAGTACTTC.

The chain is built from TRBV13 and TRBJ1-6; D uncertain. Per the germline V gene, CDR1 is PRHDT and CDR2 is FYEKMQ (reference sequence). Trimming left V 0 bases short and J 6 bases short, with 6 bases between. There are 14 residues in the CDR3. CDR3 region: CASSLGDPNSPLHF. The CDR3 DNA is TGTGCCAGCAGCTTAGGTGACCCTAATTCACCCCTCCACTTT.

The chain couples TRBV10-3 to TRBJ2-1; D might be TRBD1 (7 bases). CDR3 size: 18 residues. The germline CDR1 and CDR2 sequences are ENHRY and SYGVKD. Trimming removed 2 bases at V and 3 bases at J, with 20 bases between. Here the CDR3 DNA reads TGTGCCATCAGTGAGGGAGGGGGCGGGACTCAATACTACAATGAGCAGTTCTTC. This codes for CAISEGGGGTQYYNEQFF.

This clone was detected once. The chain combines TRBV4-2 with TRBJ2-7; TRBD1 aligns across 11 bases. In germline, CDR1 is LGHNA, CDR2 YNFKEQ. After removal of 2 bases from V and 5 bases from J, the junction contained 5 bases not matched to a gene. The CDR3 loop spans 15 amino acids. The CDR3 sequence: CASSQRDRGSNEQYF. In DNA form, the CDR3 reads TGTGCCAGCAGCCAACGGGACAGGGGGAGCAACGAGCAGTACTTC.

With regard to this clone: At one of its ends the junction is not consistent with the germline gene, which may arise from a read error. This chain joins TRBV13 and TRBJ2-3; weak D call: TRBD1 (6 bases). The CDR3 is made up of 15 amino acids. Germline loops: CDR1 PRHDT, CDR2 FYEKMQ (reference sequence). The CDR3 DNA sequence: TGTGCCAGCAGCTTATTACAGGGCTCCACAGATGCGCAGTATTTT. Its protein product is CASSLLQGSTDAQYF. The variable domain in full, with the rest retrieved from reference TRBV13 and TRBJ2-3, is AAGVIQSPRHLIKEKRETATLKCYPIPRHDTVYWYQQGPGQDPQFLISFYEKMQSDKGSIPDRFSAQQFSDYHSELNMSSLELGDSALYFCASSLLQGSTDAQYFGPGTRLTVL.

The genes are TRBV6-6 and TRBJ2-1; D gene ambiguous. Trimming removed 2 bases at V and 4 bases at J, with 9 bases between. This CDR3 is 14 amino acids long. Per germline, CDR1 MNHNY and CDR2 SVGAGI (reference sequence). CDR3 region: CASSYMPLYNEQFF. The CDR3 coding sequence is TGTGCCAGCAGTTACATGCCTTTGTACAATGAGCAGTTCTTC.